The 24 T cell receptor beta chains below were found in one sample sequenced in a study of CD8 T cells in ankylosing spondylitis. TCRdb reprocessed the 5' RACE reads with MiXCR, giving one entry per CDR3 protein. This repertoire shows about 310,000 distinct CDR3 sequences, under 25% found once; its top ten account for 3.5%. The sample consisted of blood, either unsorted or a sorted T cell fraction (not recorded which). The receptors stem from a female donor with ankylosing spondylitis or in good health (not recorded which).

V usage is TRBV5-5 and J usage is TRBJ1-4, with TRBD1 matching 8 bases. The CDR3 consists of 14 residues. CDR1 SGHKS and CDR2 YYEKEE come from the germline V gene (reference sequence). V shed 3 bases, J shed 4 bases, and the junction held 2 bases outside the gene matches. CDR3 residues: CASSSTGVNEKLFF. The CDR3 DNA sequence: TGTGCCAGCAGCTCGACAGGGGTTAATGAAAAACTGTTTTTT. The whole variable domain, remainder taken from reference TRBV5-5 and TRBJ1-4, is DAGVTQSPTHLIKTRGQQVTLRCSPISGHKSVSWYQQVLGQGPQFIFQYYEKEERGRGNFPDRFSARQFPNYSSELNVNALLLGDSALYLCASSSTGVNEKLFFGSGTQLSVL.

The chain uses TRBV7-2 and TRBJ2-1, with unresolved D. Germline CDR1 reads SGHTA; CDR2 reads FQGNSA. Trimming shortened V by 2 bases and J by 6 bases, and 14 bases separated the two germline ends. There are 15 residues in the CDR3. The CDR3 DNA sequence: TGTGCCAGCAGCTTACTGACCGTGAACTTCAATGAGCAGTTCTTC. As protein: CASSLLTVNFNEQFF. Combining the CDR3 with reference TRBV7-2 and TRBJ2-1 gives the whole variable domain GAGVSQSPSNKVTEKGKDVELRCDPISGHTALYWYRQSLGQGLEFLIYFQGNSAPDKSGLPSDRFSAERTGGSVSTLTIQRTQQEDSAVYLCASSLLTVNFNEQFFGPGTRLTVL.

This clonotype was seen at least ten times. V is TRBV7-2 and J is TRBJ1-1, with D uncertain. The CDR3 runs to 13 residues. Germline V gives CDR1 SGHTA, CDR2 FQGNSA. Trimming took off 1 base at V and 1 base at J, with 4 bases between the two ends. DNA of the CDR3: TGTGCCAGCAGCTTAGTCCCGAACACTGAAGCTTTCTTT. Translating it yields CASSLVPNTEAFF.

The sample holds a few counts of this clonotype. The V gene is TRBV6-2 or TRBV6-3, the J gene TRBJ2-1, with TRBD2 matching 14 bases. Germline CDR1 is MNHEY and CDR2 is SVGEGT. The V and J ends lost 6 bases and 13 bases, in that order; junction bases with no gene match: 11. The CDR3 consists of 15 residues. CDR3 region: CASREGTSGRTGQFF. CDR3 DNA sequence: TGTGCCAGCAGGGAGGGGACTAGCGGGAGAACGGGCCAGTTCTTC.

This clonotype was seen only a few times. V gene TRBV7-3 combines with J gene TRBJ2-7; tentative D call: TRBD2 (6 bases). V gave up 5 bases and J gave up 7 bases, with 21 bases separating them. Per the germline V gene, CDR1 is SGHTA and CDR2 is FQGTGA. This CDR3 has 15 amino acids. CDR3 amino acids: CASSPSAGNRLEQYF. The CDR3 bases are TGTGCCAGCAGCCCGTCCGCGGGAAATCGTCTTGAGCAGTACTTC.

This chain uses TRBV6-2 or TRBV6-3 with TRBJ2-3; maybe TRBD1 (5 bases). This CDR3 region has 15 residues. V was shortened by 5 bases and J by 0 bases, with 12 bases between the two germline ends. Germline CDR1 is MNHEY and CDR2 is SVGEGT. The CDR3 DNA sequence: TGTGCCAGCAGTAAGGGGTTAGCTAGCACAGATACGCAGTATTTT. As protein: CASSKGLASTDTQYF.

This clonotype was observed a few times. The chain joins TRBV20-1 to TRBJ1-5; weak D call: TRBD1 (5 bases). Trimming took off 5 bases at V and 1 base at J, with 12 bases between the two ends. CDR3 length: 14 residues. CDR1 is DFQATT, CDR2 SNEGSKA, per germline (reference sequence). The CDR3 DNA is TGCAGTGCTGGGACTTACGGGAGCAATCAGCCCCAGCATTTT. Amino acid sequence: CSAGTYGSNQPQHF.

This clonotype has more than one count but fewer than ten. The rearrangement uses TRBV29-1 and TRBJ1-1; D possibly corresponds to TRBD1 (6 bases). The length of the CDR3 is 12 residues. Trimming took 4 bases from V and 8 from J, leaving 14 bases between them. Per germline, CDR1 SQVTM and CDR2 ANQGSEA. The CDR3 is CSVAGAGIEAFF. Written as DNA, the CDR3 is TGCAGCGTTGCGGGGGCAGGTATAGAAGCTTTCTTT.

This rearrangement joins TRBV27 to TRBJ1-5, with D unresolved. Germline lookup yields CDR1 MNHEY and CDR2 SMNVEV (reference sequence). V lost 5 bases and J lost 1, with 12 bases in between. This CDR3 spans 15 amino acids. CDR3 nucleotide sequence: TGTGCCAGCAGTCCGCAACGACTGAGCAATCAGCCCCAGCATTTT. Its protein product is CASSPQRLSNQPQHF.

The chain uses TRBV7-9 and TRBJ2-1; TRBD2 is a possible D gene (6 bases). The ends were cut back, 9 bases at V and 16 bases at J, with 22 bases in the middle. This CDR3 spans 12 amino acids. Germline values: CDR1 SEHNR, CDR2 FQNEAQ (reference sequence). In DNA, the CDR3 is TGTGCCAGTGCGCTTCCGGGACTCGGTGGATTCTTC. It codes for CASALPGLGGFF.

The gene calls are TRBV9 and TRBJ2-3; possibly TRBD2 for D (5 bases). The V end was cut by 2 bases, the J end by 6 bases, with 16 bases between. Per the germline V gene, CDR1 is SGDLS and CDR2 is YYNGEE. This CDR3 is 15 amino acids long. CDR3 sequence: CASSVGEGLRDTQYF. In nucleotides, the CDR3 is TGTGCCAGCAGCGTGGGCGAGGGTTTGAGGGATACGCAGTATTTT.

The rearrangement links TRBV5-1 to TRBJ2-1; D is perhaps TRBD1 (5 bases). Trimming took off 2 bases at V and 2 bases at J, with 8 bases between the two ends. The CDR3 spans 14 residues. Germline CDR1 is SGHRS and CDR2 is YFSETQ. CDR3 sequence (DNA): TGCGCCAGCAGCTTAGACAGCCCCTACAATGAGCAGTTCTTC. This gives the protein CASSLDSPYNEQFF.

At least ten counts were recorded for this clonotype. The chain links TRBV29-1 to TRBJ1-1, with TRBD1 identical over 12 bases. V shed 8 bases, J shed 11 bases, and the junction held 6 bases outside the gene matches. This CDR3 has 11 residues. Germline V gene sequence: CDR1 SQVTM, CDR2 ANQGSEA. In nucleotides, the CDR3 is TGCAGCCTTGGGACAGGGGGCTCTGCTTTCTTT. This translates into CSLGTGGSAFF.

This clonotype was picked up a small number of times. The rearrangement joins TRBV18 to TRBJ2-7, with D perhaps TRBD2 (6 bases). This CDR3 has 15 amino acids. CDR1 is KGHSH and CDR2 is LQKENI in the germline V gene. Trimming took off 3 bases at V and 3 bases at J, with 15 bases between the two ends. The CDR3 protein is CASSPPSGGIYEQYF. The CDR3 DNA reads TGTGCCAGCTCACCCCCCTCGGGCGGGATCTACGAGCAGTACTTC.

This clonotype came up a few times. This chain uses TRBV20-1 with TRBJ2-1; TRBD1 matches at 8 bases. Germline V gene sequence: CDR1 DFQATT, CDR2 SNEGSKA (reference sequence). This CDR3 has 14 amino acids. V lost 6 bases to trimming and J lost 3 bases; unmatched junction nucleotides: 7. The CDR3 spells CSANRDRSYNEQFF. CDR3 DNA sequence: TGCAGTGCGAACCGGGACAGGAGCTACAATGAGCAGTTCTTC.

This clonotype was seen a few times. This chain uses TRBV6-6 with TRBJ2-7, with 11 nucleotides matching TRBD2. The CDR3 spans 14 residues. Germline CDR1 is MNHNY and CDR2 is SVGAGI (reference sequence). V dropped 9 bases and J dropped 2; count of bases not matched to a gene: 6. In DNA form, the CDR3 reads TGTGCCAGTGTTAGCGGGAGGGGGGCCTACGAGCAGTACTTC. This translates into CASVSGRGAYEQYF.

V gene TRBV10-3 combines with J gene TRBJ2-3; D call uncertain. Between the trimmed V and J ends, which lost 0 bases and 2 bases, there was a span of 9 bases. The CDR3 loop spans 15 amino acids. The germline V gene encodes CDR1 ENHRY and CDR2 SYGVKD. As DNA, the CDR3 is TGTGCCATCAGTGAGTCGGGATTAAACACAGATACGCAGTATTTT. Amino acid sequence: CAISESGLNTDTQYF.

V and J are TRBV6-1 and TRBJ2-3; unclear D gene. The V end lost 7 bases, the J end lost 0 bases, and 11 bases lay between the germline ends. This CDR3 has 14 amino acids. Germline-derived CDR1 and CDR2 are MNHNS and SASEGT. DNA for the CDR3: TGTGCCAGCAAAGAAACTACTAGCACAGATACGCAGTATTTT. Protein: CASKETTSTDTQYF.

V usage is TRBV20-1 and J usage is TRBJ1-1; unclear D gene. Germline lookup yields CDR1 DFQATT and CDR2 SNEGSKA (reference sequence). Between the trimmed V and J ends, which lost 3 bases and 5 bases, there was a span of 13 bases. The CDR3 has 13 amino acids. This CDR3 reads CSASAVLSTEAFF. The DNA of the CDR3 is TGCAGTGCTAGCGCAGTTCTATCGACTGAAGCTTTCTTT.

CDR3 DNA sequence: TGTGCCAGCAGCTCCTGGGCCGGCGTCTCGAACACCGGGGAGCTGTTTTTT. Translation gives CASSSWAGVSNTGELFF. This chain joins TRBV5-4 and TRBJ2-2; D is uncertain. Germline V gene lookup returns CDR1 SGHNT and CDR2 YYREEE (reference sequence). Trimming stripped 3 bases from V and 0 bases from J, with 15 bases between. The CDR3 runs 17 residues. Drawing the rest from reference TRBV5-4 and TRBJ2-2, the complete variable domain is ETGVTQSPTHLIKTRGQQVTLRCSSQSGHNTVSWYQQALGQGPQFIFQYYREEENGRGNFPPRFSGLQFPNYSSELNVNALELDDSALYLCASSSWAGVSNTGELFFGEGSRLTVL.

This clonotype was picked up a small number of times. The chain recombines TRBV20-1 with TRBJ2-1; the D gene could be TRBD1 or TRBD2 (5 bases each). The length of the CDR3 is 13 residues. Germline V lookup: CDR1 DFQATT, CDR2 SNEGSKA (reference sequence). The V end was cut by 8 bases, the J end by 7 bases, with 18 bases between. The CDR3 DNA follows: TGCAGTTTCAGTGGGACCTACGGGAATGAGCAGTTCTTC. It yields the protein CSFSGTYGNEQFF.

The sample holds a few counts of this clonotype. This CDR3 is CASSPDRGNYGYTF. CDR3 nucleotide sequence: TGTGCCAGCAGTCCCGACAGGGGCAACTATGGCTACACCTTC. V and J are TRBV12-3 or TRBV12-4 and TRBJ1-2; TRBD1 agrees at 8 bases. The CDR3 has 14 amino acids. Unmatched junction bases numbered 4, after V lost 5 bases and J lost 2 bases.

The V gene is TRBV7-9, the J gene TRBJ2-4, with TRBD2 identical over 7 bases. Germline V CDR1 and CDR2: SEHNR, FQNEAQ (reference sequence). The CDR3 loop spans 14 amino acids. Trimming took 5 bases from V and 8 from J; bases not matched to a gene: 9. The CDR3 region has the DNA TGTGCCAGCAGCGCTAGTACACGGGGGGACATTCAGTACTTC. This encodes CASSASTRGDIQYF.

This chain joins TRBV5-1 and TRBJ1-2, with D maybe TRBD1 (6 bases). Deletions cut 0 bases from V and 3 bases from J, with 9 bases between. The length of the CDR3 is 14 residues. Germline CDR1 reads SGHRS; CDR2 reads YFSETQ. CDR3 DNA: TGCGCCAGCAGCTTGGTTCAGGGGCACTATGGCTACACCTTC. Translating it yields CASSLVQGHYGYTF.